The sequence of this T cell receptor beta chain was determined in a study of T cell changes during pregnancy in multiple sclerosis. Clones were sequenced by immunoSEQ multiplex PCR, and TCRdb holds only the in-frame ones, with some missing. There are roughly 59,000 clones in the sample; 93% occur only once, and approximately 0.34% lies in the top ten. V shed 5 bases, J shed 8 bases, and the junction held 3 bases outside the gene matches. The CDR3 is 12 amino acids. CDR1 is SEHNR and CDR2 is FQNEAQ in the germline V gene (reference sequence). This rearrangement joins TRBV7-9 to TRBJ2-5, with 9 bases fitting TRBD1. The receptor was derived from a female donor with multiple sclerosis, enrolled in a pregnancy study. The sequencing used CD4+ T cells from peripheral blood mononuclear cells, collected before pregnancy. The CDR3 sequence: CASSRDRVTQYF. The CDR3 DNA is TGTGCCAGCAGCCGGGACAGGGTAACCCAGTACTTC.